The present T cell receptor (beta chain) was sequenced within a study of cytomegalovirus exposure and HLA in healthy donors. The CDR3 sequence is 13 residues long. The germline V gene encodes CDR1 GTSNPN and CDR2 SVGIG (reference sequence). The V gene lost 0 bases and the J gene lost 8 bases, with 11 bases spanning the gap. Overall study results and limits: Most TCR sequences showed up rarely, but some public TCRs showed up in many donors. According to a subsequent analysis, TCR clusters identified in the first cohort showed a tendency to co-occur across the 120 or so validation repertoires.

A 120-subject validation cohort, separate from the 666-subject first cohort, supplied the donors. Details on this clone: The target antigen is unknown.

The assay was immunoSEQ multiplex PCR, and TCRdb's table has in-frame clones only and misses some. The data hold tens of thousands of clones, with approximately 96% observed a single time. The sequenced sample consisted of PBMCs. V is TRBV30 and J is TRBJ2-1; tentatively, D is TRBD1 (5 bases). This clonotype was sampled from a man aged 18 to 29 in good health and CMV-seropositive. CDR3 sequence reads: CAWSVIGVHEQFF. The CDR3 DNA follows: TGTGCCTGGAGTGTCATAGGGGTTCATGAGCAGTTCTTC.